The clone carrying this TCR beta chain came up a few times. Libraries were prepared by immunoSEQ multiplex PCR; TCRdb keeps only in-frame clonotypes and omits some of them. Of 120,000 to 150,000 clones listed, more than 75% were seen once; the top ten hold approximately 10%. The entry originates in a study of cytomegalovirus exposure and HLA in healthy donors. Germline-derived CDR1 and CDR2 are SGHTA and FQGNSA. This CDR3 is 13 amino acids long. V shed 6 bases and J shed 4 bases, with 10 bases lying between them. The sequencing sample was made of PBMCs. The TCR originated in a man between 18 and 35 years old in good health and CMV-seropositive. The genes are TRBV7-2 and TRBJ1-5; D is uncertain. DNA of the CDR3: TGTGCCAGCAGAAGACATTCGAATCAGCCCCAGCATTTT. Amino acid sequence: CASRRHSNQPQHF.